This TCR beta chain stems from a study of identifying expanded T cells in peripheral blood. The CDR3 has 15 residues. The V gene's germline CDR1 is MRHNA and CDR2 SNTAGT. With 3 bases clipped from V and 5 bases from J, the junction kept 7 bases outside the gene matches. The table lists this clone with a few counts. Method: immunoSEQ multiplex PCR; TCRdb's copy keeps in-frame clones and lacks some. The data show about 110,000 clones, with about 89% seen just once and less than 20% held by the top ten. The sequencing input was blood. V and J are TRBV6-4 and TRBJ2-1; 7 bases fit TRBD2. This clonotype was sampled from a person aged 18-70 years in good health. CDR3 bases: TGTGCCAGCAGTGAGGCGGGGGAAAATCACAATGAGCAGTTCTTC. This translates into CASSEAGENHNEQFF.